Each of the 14 T cell receptor beta chains below was sequenced from the same sample in a study of shared clonotypes between healthy human individuals. Measured with immunoSEQ multiplex PCR; TCRdb has only the in-frame clones, and not every one. This sample carries a few million clones, 90% to 96% of them seen once, and the ten largest clones take approximately 0.13%. Sequences were obtained from naive CD4+ T cells sorted from blood. Specified subset: CD45RA+ positively selected. The origin of the receptors is a man aged 18 to 30 in good health.

J is TRBJ1-3 and V is TRBV27, with unresolved D. V lost 6 bases and J 0 bases, leaving 18 bases between the germline ends. Germline assignment: CDR1 MNHEY and CDR2 SMNVEV (reference sequence). The CDR3 sequence is 17 residues long. The chain's CDR3 is CASSPGPPTFSGNTIYF. CDR3 sequence (DNA): TGTGCCAGCAGCCCCGGACCTCCAACTTTCTCTGGAAACACCATATATTTT.

The V gene is TRBV5-4, the J gene TRBJ2-3; 12 positions agree with TRBD2. The junction had 7 bases not matched to a gene; V was cut back by 0 bases and J by 8 bases. Germline loops: CDR1 SGHNT, CDR2 YYREEE (reference sequence). CDR3 length: 16 amino acids. CDR3 sequence (DNA): TGTGCCAGCAGCTTGGCTCTAGCGGGGGGGCAGGGTACGCAGTATTTT. This sequence encodes CASSLALAGGQGTQYF.

The chain uses TRBV9 and TRBJ2-2, with D maybe TRBD2 (6 bases). Germline V gene data show CDR1 as SGDLS and CDR2 as YYNGEE. Trimming pared 0 bases from V and 3 bases from J, leaving 12 bases between. This CDR3 comprises 16 residues. The CDR3, as DNA: TGTGCCAGCAGCGTAGAGATCGGGAGAGACACCGGGGAGCTGTTTTTT. Protein product: CASSVEIGRDTGELFF.

The chain employs TRBV29-1 and TRBJ1-2; possibly TRBD1 for D (6 bases). The germline V gene encodes CDR1 SQVTM and CDR2 ANQGSEA. This CDR3 is built from 15 residues. V shed 7 bases and J shed 6 bases, with 24 bases lying between them. The CDR3 loop is CSAPEGGSTQNGYTF. CDR3 in DNA: TGCAGCGCCCCCGAGGGGGGTAGTACACAGAATGGCTACACCTTC.

The V call is TRBV4-1, the J call TRBJ1-2; tentative D call: TRBD1 (6 bases). The CDR3 covers 14 residues. Trimming pared 2 bases from V and 5 bases from J, leaving 12 bases between. Looked up from germline, CDR1 is MGHRA and CDR2 is YSYEKL. DNA for the CDR3: TGCGCCAGCAGCCAAAGACAGGTTCGGTATGGCTACACCTTC. As protein: CASSQRQVRYGYTF.

The gene calls are TRBV5-1 and TRBJ2-3; 8 nucleotides agree with TRBD2. V gave up 2 bases and J gave up 2 bases; unmatched junction bases: 7. The germline V gene encodes CDR1 SGHRS and CDR2 YFSETQ. This CDR3 contains 16 residues. The DNA for the CDR3 is TGCGCCAGCAGCTTCAGGAGCGGGAGTGTCACAGATACGCAGTATTTT. It specifies CASSFRSGSVTDTQYF.

The chain has TRBV10-3 and TRBJ1-5; D is ambiguous. The CDR3 loop spans 13 amino acids. V was clipped by 3 bases and J by 2 bases, with 5 bases between them. CDR1 is ENHRY and CDR2 is SYGVKD in the germline V gene. The CDR3 DNA follows: TGTGCCATCAGTGAAAGAGGCAATCAGCCCCAGCATTTT. The encoded protein is CAISERGNQPQHF.

This sequence joins TRBV7-3 and TRBJ2-3; tentative D call: TRBD2 (5 bases). Germline CDR1 reads SGHTA; CDR2 reads FQGTGA. The CDR3 is 16 residues long. The V end lost 5 bases, the J end lost 1 base, and 16 bases lay between the germline ends. The CDR3 loop reads CASSPEYSGRTDTQYF. The DNA of the CDR3 is TGTGCCAGCAGCCCCGAGTACAGCGGTCGCACAGATACGCAGTATTTT.

This clone has just one count. The CDR3 loop is CAWSNFKTGFGQPQHF. The CDR3 DNA is TGTGCCTGGAGCAACTTCAAGACAGGGTTTGGCCAGCCCCAGCATTTT. This chain connects TRBV30 to TRBJ1-5; 7 nucleotides agree with TRBD1. With 3 bases clipped from V and 7 bases from J, the junction kept 15 bases outside the gene matches. From germline, CDR1 is GTSNPN and CDR2 SVGIG (reference sequence). The CDR3 covers 16 residues.

The chain carries TRBV7-2 and TRBJ2-1; TRBD1 agrees at 7 bases. The CDR3 length is 16 residues. CDR1 is SGHTA, CDR2 FQGNSA, per germline. The V segment lost 5 bases and the J segment 1 base; nucleotides outside the gene matches: 8. CDR3 in DNA: TGTGCCAGCAGCCCGAGGGCAGGGGGTTCCTACAATGAGCAGTTCTTC. It yields the protein CASSPRAGGSYNEQFF.

V is TRBV18 and J is TRBJ2-2, with a weak D call TRBD2 (5 bases). Germline CDR1 is KGHSH and CDR2 is LQKENI. V was trimmed by 6 bases and J by 6 bases, leaving 11 bases between them. This CDR3 has 13 residues. In DNA form, the CDR3 reads TGTGCCAGCTCGACTATTGCGGCCGGGGAGCTGTTTTTT. Amino acids: CASSTIAAGELFF. The entire variable domain, with the rest obtained from reference TRBV18 and TRBJ2-2, is as follows: NAGVMQNPRHLVRRRGQEARLRCSPMKGHSHVYWYRQLPEEGLKFMVYLQKENIIDESGMPKERFSAEFPKEGPSILRIQQVVRGDSAAYFCASSTIAAGELFFGEGSRLTVL.

J is TRBJ2-5 and V is TRBV11-2; D is uncertain. The germline gives CDR1 SGHAT, CDR2 FQNNGV. The CDR3 contains 15 residues. Trimming left V 0 bases short and J 4 bases short, with 12 bases between. CDR3 loop: CASSLDRSDLETQYF. The CDR3, as DNA: TGTGCCAGCAGCTTAGATCGCAGTGACTTAGAGACCCAGTACTTC.

This clone has just a few counts. The chain employs TRBV6-1 and TRBJ1-5; possible D gene TRBD1, 5 bases. Germline V gene lookup returns CDR1 MNHNS and CDR2 SASEGT. Between the trimmed V and J ends, which lost 4 bases and 11 bases, there was a span of 15 bases. The CDR3 has 13 amino acids. CDR3 coding DNA: TGTGCCAGCAGTGGGACAACGGGGATGTCCCAGCATTTT. Translated: CASSGTTGMSQHF.

The rearrangement uses TRBV30 and TRBJ2-5; D remains ambiguous. V lost 4 bases and J lost 9, with 18 bases in between. Germline V lookup: CDR1 GTSNPN, CDR2 SVGIG (reference sequence). This CDR3 has 13 amino acids. The CDR3 nucleotides read TGTGCCTGGACATCAGCTCCACAGTCGGCCCAGTACTTC. Protein product: CAWTSAPQSAQYF.